These 3 T cell receptor beta chains were sequenced from one sample in a study of cytomegalovirus exposure and HLA in healthy donors. Both 60 Vbeta primers and 13 Jbeta primers went into the PCR. Here immunoSEQ multiplex PCR was the method, and the copy in TCRdb shows in-frame clones only, minus some. The sample lists about 150,000 clones, around four fifths occurring once. The sample consisted of PBMCs. These receptors all come from a man between 18 and 35 years old in good health and CMV-seronegative.

The genes are TRBV7-2 and TRBJ2-5; maybe TRBD1 (6 bases). The germline CDR1 and CDR2 sequences are SGHTA and FQGNSA. The germline V and J ends were trimmed by 0 bases and 1 base, with 9 bases remaining between them. CDR3 size: 15 residues. This CDR3 is CASSLAGAVQETQYF. The CDR3, as DNA: TGTGCCAGCAGCTTAGCGGGGGCCGTCCAAGAGACCCAGTACTTC.

This rearrangement joins TRBV5-1 to TRBJ2-3; the D gene is possibly TRBD2 (6 bases). V lost 0 bases and J 2 bases, leaving 7 bases between the germline ends. Germline values: CDR1 SGHRS, CDR2 YFSETQ. This CDR3 has 14 amino acids. The CDR3 region is CASSLGGVTDTQYF. The CDR3 DNA reads as TGCGCCAGCAGCTTGGGGGGGGTCACAGATACGCAGTATTTT.

The rearrangement joins TRBV29-1 to TRBJ1-1; D may be TRBD1 (6 bases). The V end was cut by 6 bases, the J end by 1 base, with 12 bases between. CDR3 length: 13 amino acids. Per the germline V gene, CDR1 is SQVTM and CDR2 is ANQGSEA. CDR3 sequence reads: CSVQRTENTEAFF. The CDR3 DNA reads as TGCAGCGTCCAGCGGACAGAGAACACTGAAGCTTTCTTT.